The entry below describes one T cell receptor beta chain. iRepertoire HTBI primers and Arm-PCR of CDR3 regions built TCR beta libraries. TCRdb re-derived calls from the multiplex PCR reads in MiXCR, one entry per CDR3 protein. The data show roughly 700,000 distinct CDR3 sequences, about 32% seen once. This sample was included in a study of regulatory T cells in long-lasting Graves disease. The time point: persistent/refractory GD, antithyroid drugs over 5 years with positive TRAb. TCR sequences were obtained from RNA taken from PBMCs. The V segment lost 5 bases and the J segment 0 bases; nucleotides outside the gene matches: 10. This CDR3 comprises 17 residues. Germline V gene sequence: CDR1 MDHEN, CDR2 SYDVKM.

The chain links TRBV28 to TRBJ1-3; 7 nucleotides match TRBD1. This specimen was peripheral blood mononuclear cells (PBMCs), taken when the disease was refractory, from a patient treated with antithyroid drugs. The sequence came from a female donor with Graves disease. CDR3 coding DNA: TGTGCCAGCAGTCAACCGGGACAGCGGTACTCTGGAAACACCATATATTTT. Encoded protein: CASSQPGQRYSGNTIYF.